This TCR beta chain was identified during a study of OX40 agonist ivuxolimab in advanced cancers. Findings and limits, study-wide: CD8+ T cells (on average) carried more expanded clones than CD4+ T cells.

The sample holds one count of this clone. The target antigen is unknown. Trimming stripped 0 bases from V and 2 bases from J, with 5 bases between. Germline CDR1 and CDR2: KGHSH and LQKENI. The CDR3 spans 13 residues. Measured with immunoSEQ multiplex PCR; TCRdb has only the in-frame clones, and not every one. The sample has about 89,000 clones; roughly 93% are singletons. The source is an adult with an advanced solid tumor such as melanoma, head and neck, liver or kidney cancer. The starting material was CD4+ or CD8+ T cells sorted from blood, obtained in a trial of the OX40 agonist ivuxolimab. The chain uses TRBV18 and TRBJ2-7; D call uncertain. The CDR3 here is CASSPPAAYEQYF. In nucleotides, the CDR3 is TGTGCCAGCTCACCACCGGCAGCCTACGAGCAGTACTTC. The full variable domain, completed using reference TRBV18 and TRBJ2-7, is NAGVMQNPRHLVRRRGQEARLRCSPMKGHSHVYWYRQLPEEGLKFMVYLQKENIIDESGMPKERFSAEFPKEGPSILRIQQVVRGDSAAYFCASSPPAAYEQYFGPGTRLTVT.